Listed below are T cell receptor beta chains from one sample, sequenced in a study of blood T cell repertoires in COVID-19. Some clones are missing from TCRdb's copy, which holds only in-frame ones; the method was immunoSEQ multiplex PCR. There are approximately 220,000 clones in the sample; more than 70% occur only once, and 6.5% to 9% lies in the top ten. The material sequenced was PBMCs or T cells enriched from blood (not recorded which). The receptors were gathered from a woman between 40 and 55 years old with acute COVID-19. CDR3s include the opening cysteine and the closing phenylalanine or tryptophan. Each record gives: CDR3 protein, CDR3 DNA, V gene, D gene, clone size, J gene. D genes are given only for firm matches. The size of a clone is reported for some rows only, either as once, few or many, or as a class for expanded clones.

CASSPGPTSGSDSSYNEQFF | TGTGCCAGCAGTCCGGGTCCCACTAGCGGGAGCGACAGCTCCTACAATGAGCAGTTCTTC | TRBV6-2/TRBV6-3 | TRBD2 | NA | TRBJ2-1
CASSFSGGAEQYF | TGTGCCAGCAGCTTCTCCGGAGGGGCCGAGCAGTACTTC | TRBV5-4 | NA | NA | TRBJ2-7
CASSASTVLSSYEQYF | TGCGCCAGCAGCGCCTCGACAGTGCTCTCCTCCTACGAGCAGTACTTC | TRBV5-1 | NA | NA | TRBJ2-7
CASSLSVTEAFF | TGTGCCAGCAGTTTATCCGTCACAGAAGCTTTCTTT | TRBV12-3/TRBV12-4 | NA | NA | TRBJ1-1
CASSSPTGGRTEAFF | TGTGCCAGCAGTTCCCCGACAGGGGGGAGAACTGAAGCTTTCTTT | TRBV28 | TRBD1 | NA | TRBJ1-1
CASSQEGTGLAGKRELFF | TGCGCCAGCAGCCAAGAGGGGACCGGACTAGCGGGAAAGAGGGAGCTGTTTTTT | TRBV4-3 | TRBD2 | NA | TRBJ2-2
CSVAQGARLKVNTEAFF | TGCAGCGTCGCACAGGGGGCGCGTTTAAAAGTGAACACTGAAGCTTTCTTT | TRBV29-1 | TRBD1 | NA | TRBJ1-1
CASSRTGNTEAFF | TGTGCCAGCAGCCGGACAGGGAACACTGAAGCTTTCTTT | TRBV5-5 | TRBD1 | NA | TRBJ1-1
CARSFHSRPNEKLFF | TGTGCCAGAAGCTTTCACAGCCGCCCTAATGAAAAACTGTTTTTT | TRBV5-3 | NA | NA | TRBJ1-4
CASSPKTDIYTF | TGTGCCAGTAGTCCAAAGACAGACATCTACACCTTC | TRBV19 | NA | few | TRBJ1-2
CSASFTLGTRGEQYF | TGCAGTGCTAGTTTCACCCTGGGGACACGGGGCGAGCAGTACTTC | TRBV20-1 | NA | NA | TRBJ2-7
CASSTAGDRAEAFF | TGTGCCAGCAGCACAGCAGGGGATAGGGCTGAAGCTTTCTTT | TRBV28 | NA | NA | TRBJ1-1
CAWSDTGRAFF | TGTGCCTGGAGTGATACAGGGCGAGCTTTCTTT | TRBV30 | NA | NA | TRBJ1-1
CASSFYRGRAANEKLFF | TGTGCCAGCAGTTTTTACAGGGGGCGCGCAGCTAATGAAAAACTGTTTTTT | TRBV27 | TRBD1 | NA | TRBJ1-4
CASSAGKSRTDTQYF | TGTGCCAGCAGCGCCGGGAAATCCAGAACAGATACGCAGTATTTT | TRBV21-1 | NA | NA | TRBJ2-3
CATGNYEQYF | TGTGCGACAGGTAACTACGAGCAGTACTTC | TRBV30 | NA | few | TRBJ2-7
CATSRSRTGEKLFF | TGTGCCACCAGCAGATCCCGGACAGGTGAAAAACTGTTTTTT | TRBV15 | TRBD1 | NA | TRBJ1-4
CASSPRTGGWNEQFF | TGTGCCAGCAGCCCTAGGACAGGGGGATGGAATGAGCAGTTCTTC | TRBV4-2 | TRBD1 | NA | TRBJ2-1
CASSAPGLAGVNEQFF | TGTGCCAGCAGCGCGCCGGGACTAGCGGGAGTGAATGAGCAGTTCTTC | TRBV7-3 | TRBD2 | NA | TRBJ2-1
CASSLEGTGAYTDTQYF | TGTGCCAGCAGCTTAGAAGGGACAGGGGCCTACACAGATACGCAGTATTTT | TRBV7-3 | TRBD1 | NA | TRBJ2-3
CASSQDRTSGSYEQYF | TGCGCCAGCAGCCAAGATCGGACTAGCGGGAGCTACGAGCAGTACTTC | TRBV4-3 | TRBD2 | once | TRBJ2-7
CAWTAQGSNTIYF | TGTGCCTGGACTGCACAGGGAAGCAACACCATATATTTT | TRBV30 | NA | few | TRBJ1-3
CASSLGLQGNQETQYF | TGTGCCAGCAGCTTAGGGTTGCAGGGAAACCAAGAGACCCAGTACTTC | TRBV7-2 | NA | NA | TRBJ2-5
CASSLFGGRRNQPQHF | TGTGCCAGCAGTTTATTCGGGGGGCGACGGAATCAGCCCCAGCATTTT | TRBV28 | NA | NA | TRBJ1-5
CASSRDPGGNQPQHF | TGTGCCAGCAGCCGGGACCCAGGGGGGAATCAGCCCCAGCATTTT | TRBV5-6 | TRBD1 | few | TRBJ1-5
CAWSYQGGGGNTIYF | TGTGCCTGGTCTTACCAGGGGGGCGGCGGAAACACCATATATTTT | TRBV30 | TRBD1 | NA | TRBJ1-3
CASSSILAGSSTDTQYF | TGTGCCAGCAGTTCGATTCTAGCGGGGTCTAGCACAGATACGCAGTATTTT | TRBV28 | TRBD2 | NA | TRBJ2-3
CASSFTGEIEYGYTF | TGTGCCAGCAGCTTCACAGGGGAGATTGAATATGGCTACACCTTC | TRBV11-2 | TRBD1 | NA | TRBJ1-2
CASRGLAGGPGGELFF | TGCGCCAGCAGGGGACTAGCGGGGGGGCCCGGCGGGGAGCTGTTTTTT | TRBV10-2 | TRBD2 | NA | TRBJ2-2
CASSVGAGESSDTQYF | TGTGCCAGCAGCGTAGGAGCAGGGGAGAGTTCAGATACGCAGTATTTT | TRBV9 | NA | once | TRBJ2-3
CASSLGENNQPQHF | TGTGCCAGCAGCTTAGGAGAAAATAATCAGCCCCAGCATTTT | TRBV7-8 | NA | NA | TRBJ1-5
CASSLGAGWSGANVLTF | TGTGCCAGTAGCTTGGGGGCAGGGTGGTCTGGGGCCAACGTCCTGACTTTC | TRBV19 | NA | NA | TRBJ2-6
CASSLGGGWNEQFF | TGCGCCAGCAGCTTGGGTGGGGGGTGGAATGAGCAGTTCTTC | TRBV5-1 | NA | NA | TRBJ2-1
CSASQQPQETQYF | TGCAGTGCCAGTCAACAGCCTCAAGAGACCCAGTACTTC | TRBV20-1 | NA | NA | TRBJ2-5
CASSIGGRGNQPQHF | TGTGCCAGTAGTATTGGCGGGAGGGGCAATCAGCCCCAGCATTTT | TRBV19 | NA | NA | TRBJ1-5
CASSSAVEQYF | TGTGCCAGCAGTTCGGCGGTGGAGCAGTACTTC | TRBV28 | NA | few | TRBJ2-7
CASSLPAAGAVTEAFF | TGTGCCAGCAGTTTACCCGCCGCAGGGGCCGTCACTGAAGCTTTCTTT | TRBV28 | NA | once | TRBJ1-1
CASSPPKRGANEQFF | TGTGCCAGCAGTCCGCCGAAGCGGGGGGCCAATGAGCAGTTCTTC | TRBV28 | TRBD2 | NA | TRBJ2-1
CASSLGGAPGTQYF | TGCGCCAGCAGCTTGGGCGGCGCCCCGGGAACCCAGTACTTC | TRBV5-1 | NA | NA | TRBJ2-5
CASSLRTSDDNEQFF | TGTGCCAGCAGCCTACGGACTAGCGACGACAATGAGCAGTTCTTC | TRBV7-9 | TRBD2 | NA | TRBJ2-1
CASSDGLGNYNEQFF | TGTGCCAGCAGCGACGGACTGGGGAACTACAATGAGCAGTTCTTC | TRBV27 | NA | NA | TRBJ2-1
CASAGEGISGNTIYF | TGCGCCAGCGCAGGGGAGGGCATCTCTGGAAACACCATATATTTT | TRBV5-1 | NA | few | TRBJ1-3